The clone carrying this T cell receptor beta chain has ten or more counts. The antigen is not known. The CDR3 sequence is 15 residues long. Looked up from germline, CDR1 is SGHRS and CDR2 is YFSETQ. Trimming removed 1 base from V and 1 base from J; junction bases left unmatched: 2. TCR beta CDR3 regions were amplified from RNA. The study used the HTBI primer set for a first-round RT-PCR of the TCR CDR3. MiXCR was run by TCRdb on the multiplex PCR reads, yielding one entry per CDR3 protein. The repertoire includes 640,000 or so distinct CDR3 sequences, 14% of them detected once, and around 7% sits in the top ten. Researchers barred patients who had uncontrolled infection, other autoimmune disease, pregnancy or lactation. Fresh peripheral blood, less than 11 ml of it, supplied the PBMCs. The sample originates from a study of T cells in Graves' hyperthyroidism and ophthalmopathy. Findings and limits, study-wide: The model foresaw ophthalmopathy a median approximately 6.3 months prior to onset.

The sequencing input was blood. This sequence was found in a woman under 30 with Graves' ophthalmopathy. This chain links TRBV5-1 with TRBJ1-1; TRBD1 matches 9 bases. The CDR3 loop reads CASSLWTGANTEAFF. The CDR3 region has the DNA TGCGCCAGCAGCTTGTGGACAGGGGCGAACACTGAAGCTTTCTTT.